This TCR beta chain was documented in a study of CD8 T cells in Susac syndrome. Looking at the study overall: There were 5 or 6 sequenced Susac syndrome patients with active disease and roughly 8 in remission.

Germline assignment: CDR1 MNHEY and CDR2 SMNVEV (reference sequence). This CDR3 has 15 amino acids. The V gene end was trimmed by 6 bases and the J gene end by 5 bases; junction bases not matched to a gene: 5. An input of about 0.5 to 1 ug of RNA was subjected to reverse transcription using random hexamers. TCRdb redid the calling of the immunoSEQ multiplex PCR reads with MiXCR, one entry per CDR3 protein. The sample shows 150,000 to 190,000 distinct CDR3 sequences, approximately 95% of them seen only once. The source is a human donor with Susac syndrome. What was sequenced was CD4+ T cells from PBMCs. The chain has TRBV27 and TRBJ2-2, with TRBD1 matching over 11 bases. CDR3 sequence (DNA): TGTGCCAGCAGGCCCGGGACAGGGGGGACCGGGGAGCTGTTTTTT. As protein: CASRPGTGGTGELFF.